These 7 T cell receptor beta chains originate from one sample sequenced in a study of blood T cells in healthy people across ages. Next came a second PCR, run for roughly 7 to 12 cycles, which used a sample-barcoded 5' primer along with a J-beta primer mix. TCRdb independently ran MiXCR on the 5' RACE reads; one entry per CDR3 protein. The table shows about 590,000 distinct CDR3 sequences, with about 30% occurring only once. The sequencing input was blood. The receptors shown here come from a woman older than 75 in good health.

This clonotype was seen ten or more times. The V call is TRBV5-6, the J call TRBJ2-5; D gene uncertain. This CDR3 is built from 17 residues. Germline V gene data show CDR1 as SGHDT and CDR2 as YYEEEE. V shed 0 bases and J shed 4 bases, with 19 bases lying between them. Here the CDR3 reads CASSLATASLDRETQYF. The CDR3 coding sequence is TGTGCCAGCAGCTTGGCCACGGCTTCTCTCGATCGAGAGACCCAGTACTTC.

The chain uses TRBV6-1 and TRBJ2-7, with 11 bases that match TRBD1. Per the germline V gene, CDR1 is MNHNS and CDR2 is SASEGT. The CDR3 sequence is 16 residues long. Trimming took 3 bases from V and 3 from J; bases not matched to a gene: 7. CDR3 region: CASSDSAGTGGYEQYF. The CDR3 DNA is TGTGCCAGCAGTGATTCCGCCGGGACAGGGGGCTACGAGCAGTACTTC.

This clonotype was observed a single time. The junction and the germline gene differ at one end; a read error may be behind it. The chain couples TRBV7-2 to TRBJ2-5; 9 nucleotides match TRBD2. The CDR3 consists of 17 residues. Germline lookup yields CDR1 SGHTA and CDR2 FQGNSA. CDR3 DNA: TGTGCCAGCGGCTTGCCCGGCGGGGGGGTACCCAGGGAGACCCAGTACTTC. Encoded protein: CASGLPGGGVPRETQYF.

This clonotype was seen a few times. The chain is built from TRBV11-1 and TRBJ2-3; 14 bases are shared with TRBD2. The CDR3 is made up of 18 amino acids. CDR1 and CDR2 from the germline V gene are SGHAT and FQDESV (reference sequence). The V segment lost 4 bases and the J segment 2 bases; nucleotides outside the gene matches: 8. This CDR3 reads CASSSGLAGAIYTDTQYF. The CDR3 nucleotides read TGTGCCAGCAGCTCGGGACTAGCGGGGGCTATATACACAGATACGCAGTATTTT.

This clonotype showed up many times. The genes are TRBV7-2 and TRBJ1-2; D is unresolved. V lost 0 bases, J lost 8 bases, and 13 bases lay in between. Looked up from germline, CDR1 is SGHTA and CDR2 is FQGNSA. This CDR3 is 14 amino acids long. The CDR3 DNA is TGTGCCAGCAGCTTAGCCACAGCATCTCAAGGCTACACCTTC. Protein: CASSLATASQGYTF.

The sample holds many counts of this clonotype. The gene calls are TRBV24-1 and TRBJ2-3; 8 bases line up with TRBD1. The CDR3 sequence is 16 residues long. The V and J ends lost 3 bases and 2 bases, in that order; junction bases with no gene match: 6. Germline loops: CDR1 KGHDR, CDR2 SFDVKD. CDR3 sequence: CATSDPRTGYTDTQYF. The CDR3 nucleotides read TGTGCCACCAGTGATCCCAGGACAGGGTACACAGATACGCAGTATTTT.

Ten or more counts support this clonotype. The genes are TRBV9 and TRBJ2-1; perhaps TRBD2 as D (6 bases). V shed 7 bases and J shed 1 base, with 12 bases lying between them. The CDR3 sequence is 14 residues long. Germline CDR1 and CDR2: SGDLS and YYNGEE. Here the CDR3 reads CASSGGASYNEQFF. CDR3 in DNA: TGTGCCAGCTCGGGCGGGGCTTCCTACAATGAGCAGTTCTTC.